This is a list of T cell receptor beta chains from one sample in a study of T cell responses to AZD1222 COVID-19 vaccine. Sequencing used immunoSEQ multiplex PCR; TCRdb keeps in-frame clones, though not all of them. The sample yields 150,000 or so clones, roughly 92% seen once. The sequenced sample was peripheral blood, obtained 28 days after the second AZD1222 dose. These TCRs come from an adult who received the AZD1222 COVID-19 vaccine. CDR3s leave out the opening cysteine and the closing phenylalanine or tryptophan.

J gene	V gene	CDR3 protein
TRBJ2-3	TRBV2	ASSESSGSTDTQY
TRBJ1-3	TRBV9	ASSVGGAFGNTIY
TRBJ2-7	TRBV2	ASDGQRLSGEQY
TRBJ2-2	TRBV28	ASSLGGTGELF
TRBJ2-5	TRBV9	ASSVGLAGETQY
TRBJ1-3	TRBV6-5	ASSMPGTGLY
TRBJ1-4	TRBV27	ASRLQGTGEKLF
TRBJ2-7	TRBV10-1	ASSGEDYKRSSYEQY
TRBJ1-1	TRBV24-1	ATSDSEWGGDTEAF
TRBJ2-3	TRBV7-2	ASSIFSGREGPDTQY
TRBJ2-2	TRBV6-4	ASRAGRRYDTGELF
TRBJ2-1	TRBV27	ASSLIGRGSYNEQF
TRBJ2-6	TRBV7-6	ASSSQWTGANVLT
TRBJ1-4	TRBV19	ATRGAEGQTNEKLF
TRBJ2-2	TRBV9	ASSAGTGRTGELF
TRBJ1-1	TRBV7-2	ASSLTGGDMAEAF
TRBJ1-6	TRBV5-8	ASSPRDQTPLLSPLH
TRBJ2-3	TRBV27	ASSFQGLAGVDTQY
TRBJ2-5	TRBV3-1/TRBV3-2	ASSQGLAEETQY
TRBJ2-7	TRBV30	AWSVGYEQY
TRBJ1-3	TRBV2	ASSTWDTIY
TRBJ2-7	TRBV7-9	ASSPGPRGVDEQY
TRBJ1-1	TRBV7-8	ASSLRLYSNTEAF
TRBJ1-2	TRBV30	AWSVSAHGYT
TRBJ1-4	TRBV9	ASSARGGQEEKLF
TRBJ2-2	TRBV9	ASRNWAGELF
TRBJ2-7	TRBV5-1	ASSFSSGRNGYEQY
TRBJ2-1	TRBV6-4	ASSPSGIANEQF
TRBJ2-3	TRBV21-1	ASSKARAGGPHPADTQY
TRBJ2-2	TRBV7-8	ASLLAGWDTGELF
TRBJ1-1	TRBV19	ASSWGDRTEAF
TRBJ2-1	TRBV27	ASSSRGGPPSYEQF
TRBJ1-6	TRBV10-1	ASSVGDA
TRBJ2-2	TRBV7-3	ASSFPGGGFTGELF
TRBJ2-5	TRBV9	ASSAPGETQY
TRBJ2-7	TRBV6-2/TRBV6-3	ASSPRTEIGEQY
TRBJ2-7	TRBV25-1	ASSEYSVHEQY
TRBJ2-3	TRBV7-3	ASSPAPFPTDTQY
TRBJ1-2	TRBV19	ASSRDSPNYGYT
TRBJ1-1	TRBV30	AWSVGGYTEAF